This TCR beta chain was documented in a study of TIL therapy for anti-PD-1-resistant metastatic lung cancer. Study as a whole: Patients had a median age of approximately 57 years (range roughly 35-85). Half of patients were current or former smokers.

V was trimmed by 5 bases and J by 0 bases, leaving 11 bases between them. CDR1 SGHTS and CDR2 YDEGEE come from the germline V gene. This CDR3 is built from 15 residues. The time point: pre-treatment sample, taken before nivolumab and TIL therapy. This was the immunoSEQ v3 assay. Assay: immunoSEQ multiplex PCR; the TCRdb copy retains only in-frame clones and omits some. This sample carries some 43,000 clones, approximately 79% of them seen once, and the ten largest clones take approximately 15%. The TCR originated in a man between 65 and 80 years old with non-small cell lung cancer. The sample consisted of blood, taken at baseline. The J gene is TRBJ2-2, the V gene TRBV5-8; D might be TRBD1 (5 bases). The CDR3 loop reads CASRSGHTNTGELFF. The CDR3 nucleotides read TGTGCCAGCAGGTCCGGACACACGAACACCGGGGAGCTGTTTTTT.